The clone carrying this TCR beta chain was found a few times. Its target is not known. This entry is derived from a study of T cells after yellow fever vaccination. Findings and caveats of the study: The booster response re-showed most primary clones: approximately 95% CD4, around 87% CD8. Researchers cautioned that FACS-sorted repertoires could harbor abundant clonotypes contaminating from the bulk population.

A universal primer site and UMIs were added as TCR cDNA was made by 5'RACE template switching. TCRdb re-analysed the 5' RACE reads in MiXCR, keeping a single row per CDR3 protein. The profile shows hundreds of thousands of distinct CDR3 sequences, around 12% of them singletons. Source: PBMCs, taken on the day of the yellow fever booster vaccination. This receptor was identified in a man aged 25 to 40 who received the YFV17D yellow fever vaccine.

The CDR3 reads CASTRDRVNYGYTF. CDR3 DNA: TGTGCCAGTACCCGGGACAGGGTAAACTATGGCTACACCTTC. The J gene is TRBJ1-2, the V gene TRBV19; TRBD1 aligns across 9 bases. CDR1 is LNHDA and CDR2 is SQIVND in the germline V gene (reference sequence). This CDR3 has 14 residues. Losses at the gene ends were 7 bases for V and 2 bases for J; bases not matched to a gene: 5.